The subject of this entry is one T cell receptor (beta chain). This record belongs to a study of identifying expanded T cells in peripheral blood. In germline, CDR1 is SGHNT, CDR2 YYREEE (reference sequence). The V gene end was trimmed by 3 bases and the J gene end by 2 bases; junction bases not matched to a gene: 2. The CDR3 spans 14 residues. Profiling relied on immunoSEQ multiplex PCR, and the TCRdb table lists in-frame clones only, not all of them. The sample consists of tens of thousands of clones, over 75% of them appearing once. The chain couples TRBV5-4 to TRBJ1-3; TRBD1 matches at 7 bases. The receptor's source is a person aged 18-70 years in good health. The specimen sequenced was blood. The DNA for the CDR3 is TGTGCCAGCAGCTATGGACAGGCTGGAAACACCATATATTTT. It encodes CASSYGQAGNTIYF.